These 15 T cell receptor beta chains came from one sample sequenced in a study of human T cells and chemical hapten exposure. MiXCR was run by TCRdb on the RACE reads, yielding one entry per CDR3 protein. This sample has tens of thousands of distinct CDR3 sequences; approximately 13% occur once, and the top ten carry over 5.5%. Time point denoted: pre-sensitization, week 0. The treatment: therapeutic diphenylcyclopropenone sensitization with weekly scalp DPC. Source: whole blood, taken in connection with sensitization to the hapten diphenylcyclopropenone (DPC). These receptor sequences come from a woman aged 25-40 years with alopecia areata. Some clones in this sample may be carry-over from other donors' samples.

The rearrangement uses TRBV18 and TRBJ2-7, with a possible D match to TRBD1 (5 bases). Trimming pared 3 bases from V and 0 bases from J, leaving 9 bases between. Germline V lookup: CDR1 KGHSH, CDR2 LQKENI. The CDR3 consists of 14 residues. The DNA for the CDR3 is TGTGCCAGCTCACCGTCCGACAGCTCCTACGAGCAGTACTTC. Its translation is CASSPSDSSYEQYF.

This clonotype was recorded many times. The chain employs TRBV29-1 and TRBJ2-3; either TRBD1 or TRBD2 may supply D (5 bases each). V was shortened by 4 bases and J by 1 base, with 9 bases between the two germline ends. From germline, CDR1 is SQVTM and CDR2 ANQGSEA. The CDR3 spans 13 residues. DNA of the CDR3: TGCAGCGTTGTAGTGGGGGGCACAGATACGCAGTATTTT. The encoded protein is CSVVVGGTDTQYF.

This rearrangement joins TRBV23-1 to TRBJ2-3, with TRBD2 identical over 8 bases. TRBV23-1 is reported as an ORF; its role is uncertain. This CDR3 contains 15 residues. After removal of 7 bases from V and 2 bases from J, the junction contained 8 bases not matched to a gene. CDR3 amino acids: CASNYGRASTDTQYF. The CDR3 DNA sequence: TGCGCCAGCAACTACGGGAGGGCCTCCACAGATACGCAGTATTTT.

The gene calls are TRBV7-3 and TRBJ2-3; no clear D gene. V was clipped by 5 bases and J by 5 bases, with 11 bases between them. The germline CDR1 and CDR2 sequences are SGHTA and FQGTGA. There are 13 residues in the CDR3. The CDR3 coding sequence is TGTGCCAGCAGCCCTCAGACGGGAGATACGCAGTATTTT. It codes for CASSPQTGDTQYF.

This clonotype was counted at least ten times. J is TRBJ1-2 and V is TRBV20-1; possible D gene TRBD1, 5 bases. Trimming stripped 6 bases from V and 3 bases from J, with 14 bases between. Germline V gene data show CDR1 as DFQATT and CDR2 as SNEGSKA (reference sequence). The CDR3 has 13 amino acids. The CDR3 DNA follows: TGCAGTGCACCAAACCTGGGACACTATGGCTACACCTTC. This codes for CSAPNLGHYGYTF.

This clonotype was counted once. The genes are TRBV28 and TRBJ2-7; 9 nucleotides agree with TRBD1. The CDR3 has 15 amino acids. Trimming at V came to 6 bases and at J to 2 bases, leaving 8 bases not matched to a gene. CDR1 and CDR2 from the germline V gene are MDHEN and SYDVKM. CDR3 residues: CASRTTGGFTYEQYF. Written as DNA, the CDR3 is TGTGCCAGCAGAACAACAGGGGGCTTCACCTACGAGCAGTACTTC.

The chain carries TRBV20-1 and TRBJ1-1; the D is unclear. This CDR3 comprises 13 residues. Trimming cost V 3 bases and J 0 bases, with 8 bases left between them. The germline gives CDR1 DFQATT, CDR2 SNEGSKA (reference sequence). The CDR3 sequence is CSARGTMNTEAFF. The CDR3 DNA is TGCAGTGCTAGGGGCACCATGAACACTGAAGCTTTCTTT.

This clonotype was observed many times. The V and J genes are TRBV2 and TRBJ2-2, with D tentatively TRBD1 or TRBD2 (5 bases each). The V end was cut by 5 bases, the J end by 7 bases, with 14 bases between. The CDR3 is 14 residues long. Germline V gene lookup returns CDR1 SNHLY and CDR2 FYNNEI. This chain's CDR3 is CASSLIVGDGELFF. CDR3 nucleotides: TGTGCCAGCAGTCTTATTGTGGGGGACGGGGAGCTGTTTTTT.

The table lists this clonotype with many counts. The rearrangement joins TRBV10-1 to TRBJ1-2, with D perhaps TRBD1 (6 bases). Trimming pared 7 bases from V and 4 bases from J, leaving 22 bases between. There are 16 residues in the CDR3. Germline CDR1 is WNHNN and CDR2 is SYGVQD (reference sequence). This CDR3 is CASTGTSKPSCYGYTF. The CDR3 DNA reads as TGCGCCAGCACCGGGACATCCAAGCCTTCCTGCTATGGCTACACCTTC.

This clonotype has just a few counts. This chain links TRBV15 with TRBJ2-1; D gene unclear. The CDR3 totals 13 residues. Trimming stripped 6 bases from V and 4 bases from J, with 10 bases between. The germline CDR1 and CDR2 sequences are LNHNV and YYDKDF (reference sequence). The CDR3 DNA follows: TGTGCCACCAGTGAGAGTCGGTACAATGAGCAGTTCTTC. It is translated as CATSESRYNEQFF.

This clonotype was observed at least ten times. This chain links TRBV30 with TRBJ1-3, with a possible D match to TRBD1 (5 bases). Germline V gives CDR1 GTSNPN, CDR2 SVGIG (reference sequence). V gave up 8 bases and J gave up 4 bases, with 9 bases separating them. This CDR3 is 11 amino acids long. CDR3 coding DNA: TGTGCCGGGGCTCGCGGAAACACCATATATTTT. It yields the protein CAGARGNTIYF.

This clonotype was seen more than once but under ten times. The rearrangement uses TRBV7-2 and TRBJ2-1; TRBD1 might be the D (5 bases). Germline CDR1 and CDR2: SGHTA and FQGNSA. V was trimmed by 5 bases and J by 7 bases, leaving 15 bases between them. The length of the CDR3 is 14 residues. This chain's CDR3 is CASSPVRVVNEQFF. CDR3 nucleotide sequence: TGTGCCAGCAGCCCCGTCAGGGTTGTAAATGAGCAGTTCTTC.

V is TRBV7-3 and J is TRBJ2-1; 10 nucleotides line up with TRBD2. V was pared by 5 bases and J by 3 bases, with 7 bases of the junction left unmatched. Germline loops: CDR1 SGHTA, CDR2 FQGTGA. The CDR3 contains 16 residues. The CDR3 sequence: CASSALGTSDYNEQFF. The CDR3 bases are TGTGCCAGCAGCGCCCTTGGGACTAGCGACTACAATGAGCAGTTCTTC.

This clonotype was counted ten times or more. The V and J genes are TRBV18 and TRBJ2-1; TRBD1 is a possible D gene (6 bases). The V end was cut by 6 bases, the J end by 8 bases, with 20 bases between. The CDR3 runs to 15 residues. Germline CDR1 reads KGHSH; CDR2 reads LQKENI. This chain's CDR3 is CASSRIRGKGDEQFF. The DNA of the CDR3 is TGTGCCAGCTCGCGCATCAGGGGAAAAGGGGATGAGCAGTTCTTC.

This clonotype was observed at least ten times. The V and J genes are TRBV20-1 and TRBJ2-3, with 15 bases aligning to TRBD2. Per germline, CDR1 DFQATT and CDR2 SNEGSKA (reference sequence). With V trimmed by 8 bases and J by 5 bases, 11 bases remained unmatched. The CDR3 is made up of 16 amino acids. The CDR3, as DNA: TGCAGTTCAATCACCGGGACTAGCGGGAGGAGAGATACGCAGTATTTT. Its protein is CSSITGTSGRRDTQYF.